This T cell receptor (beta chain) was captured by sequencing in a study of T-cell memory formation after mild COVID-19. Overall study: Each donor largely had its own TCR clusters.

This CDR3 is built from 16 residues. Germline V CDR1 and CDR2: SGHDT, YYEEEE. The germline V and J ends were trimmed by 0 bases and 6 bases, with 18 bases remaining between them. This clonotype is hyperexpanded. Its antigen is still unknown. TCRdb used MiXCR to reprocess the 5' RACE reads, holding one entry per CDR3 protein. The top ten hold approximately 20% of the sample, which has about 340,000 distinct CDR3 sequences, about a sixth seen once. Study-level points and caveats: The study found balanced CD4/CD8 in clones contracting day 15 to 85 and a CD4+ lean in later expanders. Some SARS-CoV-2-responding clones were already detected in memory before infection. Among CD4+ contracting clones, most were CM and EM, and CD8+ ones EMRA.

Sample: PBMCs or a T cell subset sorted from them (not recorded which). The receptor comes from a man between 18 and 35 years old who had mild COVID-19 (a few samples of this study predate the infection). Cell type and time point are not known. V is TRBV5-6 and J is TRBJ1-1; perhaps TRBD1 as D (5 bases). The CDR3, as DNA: TGTGCCAGCAGCTTGGAAGGGTACGGGACGCCGGCTGAAGCTTTCTTT. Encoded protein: CASSLEGYGTPAEAFF.